The 3 T cell receptor beta chains below come from one sample, sequenced in a study of cytomegalovirus exposure and HLA in healthy donors. 13 Jbeta primers and 60 Vbeta primers were used for the PCR. Method: immunoSEQ multiplex PCR; TCRdb's copy keeps in-frame clones and lacks some. The sample has roughly 120,000 clones, 55% to 75% seen once; the top ten hold less than 2%. The sequenced sample was PBMCs. Receptors originate from a man aged 30 to 45 in good health and CMV-seropositive.

This chain joins TRBV12-5 and TRBJ2-5; 7 nucleotides agree with TRBD1. The V gene end was trimmed by 7 bases and the J gene end by 5 bases; junction bases not matched to a gene: 7. Germline assignment: CDR1 LGHNT and CDR2 FRNRAP. The CDR3 contains 13 residues. CDR3 nucleotides: TGTGCTAGTGCGGCAGGGGGTAGGGAGACCCAGTACTTC. Its protein is CASAAGGRETQYF.

The V gene is TRBV4-2, the J gene TRBJ2-2; 8 bases are a match to TRBD1. The CDR3 runs 17 residues. CDR1 and CDR2 (germline): LGHNA, YNFKEQ. V dropped 1 base and J dropped 1; count of bases not matched to a gene: 5. The CDR3 region is CASSQAATGGNTGELFF. The CDR3 DNA reads as TGTGCCAGCAGCCAAGCAGCAACAGGGGGGAACACCGGGGAGCTGTTTTTT.

The J gene is TRBJ2-2, the V gene TRBV29-1; the D is unclear. Germline CDR1 is SQVTM and CDR2 is ANQGSEA. Trimming stripped 3 bases from V and 2 bases from J, with 4 bases between. This CDR3 spans 12 amino acids. CDR3 protein: CSVEGNTGELFF. The CDR3 nucleotides read TGCAGCGTTGAGGGCAACACCGGGGAGCTGTTTTTT.